These 25 T cell receptor beta chains share one sample of origin, sequenced in a study of blood T cell repertoires in COVID-19 (dated by TCRdb to about 2020). To prepare the library, the immunoSEQ multiplex PCR assay was applied. The immuneACCESS repertoire file appears here via TCRdb, limited to in-frame rearrangements. These files lack a portion of the clones; in checked studies, under half of the deficit traces to unresolved V genes, and the cause of the others is not known. For this sample the table gives about 260,000 clones, of which over 75% were detected only once. The ten largest clones add up to over 2% of the sample. The sequenced sample consisted of PBMCs or T cells enriched from blood (not recorded which). Receptors were obtained from a woman aged 18-35 years who had recovered from COVID-19.

This clone was seen repeatedly, ten times or more. The rearrangement links TRBV5-1 to TRBJ2-3; the match to TRBD2 covers 8 bases. This CDR3 has 16 residues. V lost 0 bases and J lost 2; bases outside the gene matches: 5. Germline V gene lookup returns CDR1 SGHRS and CDR2 YFSETQ. The CDR3 loop reads CASSLVAGGHTDTQYF. CDR3 DNA: TGCGCCAGCAGCTTGGTTGCGGGGGGCCACACAGATACGCAGTATTTT.

Here the CDR3 DNA reads TGCGCCAGCAGCGATGAAATACCGGAGGATAATTCACCCCTCCACTTT. Its translation is CASSDEIPEDNSPLHF. The chain links TRBV4-1 to TRBJ1-6, with D unresolved. Trimming shortened V by 5 bases and J by 5 bases, and 16 bases separated the two germline ends. Germline V gene sequence: CDR1 MGHRA, CDR2 YSYEKL. The CDR3 is 16 residues long.

The gene calls are TRBV7-9 and TRBJ1-3; weak D call: TRBD1 (6 bases). The ends were cut back, 4 bases at V and 1 base at J, with 11 bases in the middle. The CDR3 totals 15 residues. Germline V CDR1 and CDR2: SEHNR, FQNEAQ (reference sequence). CDR3 residues: CASSSTQGSGNTIYF. DNA for the CDR3: TGTGCCAGCAGCTCGACACAGGGATCTGGAAACACCATATATTTT.

The rearrangement uses TRBV28 and TRBJ1-1, with 7 bases aligning to TRBD1. Losses at the gene ends were 6 bases for V and 8 bases for J; bases not matched to a gene: 12. The CDR3 loop spans 14 amino acids. Germline CDR1 reads MDHEN; CDR2 reads SYDVKM. The CDR3 DNA reads as TGTGCCAGCAGACAACCGGGACAGCTTACGGAAGCTTTCTTT. It is translated as CASRQPGQLTEAFF. Full variable domain (outside the CDR3, taken from reference TRBV28 and TRBJ1-1): DVKVTQSSRYLVKRTGEKVFLECVQDMDHENMFWYRQDPGLGLRLIYFSYDVKMKEKGDIPEGYSVSREKKERFSLILESASTNQTSMYLCASRQPGQLTEAFFGQGTRLTVV.

V and J are TRBV19 and TRBJ2-1, with 8 bases lining up with TRBD2. V lost 1 base, J lost 6 bases, and 8 bases stayed unmatched. The CDR3 runs to 16 residues. In germline, CDR1 is LNHDA, CDR2 SQIVND (reference sequence). The DNA of the CDR3 is TGTGCCAGTAGTATAGGAGGGACTAGGGGACCCAATGAGCAGTTCTTC. It is translated as CASSIGGTRGPNEQFF.

V gene TRBV5-4 combines with J gene TRBJ1-2; D gene ambiguous. Trimming took off 2 bases at V and 8 bases at J, with 10 bases between the two ends. Germline V lookup: CDR1 SGHNT, CDR2 YYREEE (reference sequence). There are 12 residues in the CDR3. The CDR3 spells CASSLTGNGYTF. CDR3 nucleotides: TGTGCCAGCAGCTTAACGGGGAACGGCTACACCTTC.

The CDR3 loop is CASSPRTGGGYEQYF. CDR3 DNA sequence: TGTGCCAGTAGTCCCCGGACAGGGGGAGGCTACGAGCAGTACTTC. V gene TRBV19 combines with J gene TRBJ2-7; 10 bases fit TRBD1. This CDR3 has 15 amino acids. Germline CDR1 LNHDA, CDR2 SQIVND (reference sequence). V gave up 5 bases and J gave up 3 bases; unmatched junction bases: 7.

The chain recombines TRBV7-9 with TRBJ1-6, with D perhaps TRBD1 (6 bases). This CDR3 is built from 15 residues. Trimming cost V 5 bases and J 11 bases, with 19 bases left between them. Germline CDR1 reads SEHNR; CDR2 reads FQNEAQ (reference sequence). CDR3 sequence (DNA): TGTGCCAGCAGCCTATCTGGACAGAAAGGAACACCCCTCCACTTT. Its protein is CASSLSGQKGTPLHF.

The rearrangement links TRBV2 to TRBJ1-5; no reliable D call. V lost 2 bases and J lost 0, with 8 bases in between. The CDR3 extends over 15 amino acids. The germline V gene has CDR1 SNHLY and CDR2 FYNNEI. The CDR3 DNA is TGTGCCAGCAGTGAATTTAGTTTTAGCAATCAGCCCCAGCATTTT. The encoded protein is CASSEFSFSNQPQHF.

The rearrangement uses TRBV9 and TRBJ2-3, with D perhaps TRBD1 (6 bases). Germline V CDR1 and CDR2: SGDLS, YYNGEE. V lost 1 base and J lost 3, with 12 bases in between. The CDR3 has 15 residues. As DNA, the CDR3 is TGTGCCAGCAGCGTACAGGGGTACGGTACAGATACGCAGTATTTT. Amino acid sequence: CASSVQGYGTDTQYF.

This chain joins TRBV6-5 and TRBJ2-2, with D unresolved. V lost 11 bases and J 0 bases, leaving 16 bases between the germline ends. This CDR3 is 15 amino acids long. The V gene's germline CDR1 is MNHEY and CDR2 SVGAGI. The CDR3 nucleotides are TGTGCCGGTCTGGGCAGTCTTACGAACACCGGGGAGCTGTTTTTT. It translates to CAGLGSLTNTGELFF.

This chain connects TRBV30 to TRBJ1-1; a weak D match, TRBD1 (6 bases). Germline CDR1 is GTSNPN and CDR2 is SVGIG (reference sequence). There are 13 residues in the CDR3. The germline V and J ends were trimmed by 6 bases and 2 bases, with 13 bases remaining between them. This chain's CDR3 is CACSTGLNTEAFF. The DNA of the CDR3 is TGTGCCTGTTCGACAGGACTCAACACTGAAGCTTTCTTT.

This sequence joins TRBV3-1 (or the pseudogene TRBV3-2) and TRBJ1-4, with TRBD1 matching over 7 bases. From germline, CDR1 is LGHDT and CDR2 YNNKEL (reference sequence). The CDR3 has 15 amino acids. The V segment lost 4 bases and the J segment 6 bases; nucleotides outside the gene matches: 8. The CDR3 loop is CASSPLTTGHEKLFF. The CDR3 DNA reads as TGTGCCAGCAGCCCCTTAACGACAGGGCATGAAAAACTGTTTTTT.

This chain joins TRBV29-1 and TRBJ2-7; a weak D match, TRBD1 (6 bases). The ends were cut back, 2 bases at V and 0 bases at J, with 14 bases in the middle. From germline, CDR1 is SQVTM and CDR2 ANQGSEA. This CDR3 comprises 15 residues. The CDR3 DNA follows: TGCAGCGTTGAACTTAACAGGGTGCGCTCCTACGAGCAGTACTTC. This codes for CSVELNRVRSYEQYF.

The chain uses TRBV5-4 and TRBJ1-1; 8 bases agree with TRBD1. Trimming removed 2 bases from V and 7 bases from J; junction bases left unmatched: 7. Germline values: CDR1 SGHNT, CDR2 YYREEE (reference sequence). The CDR3 length is 14 residues. Written as DNA, the CDR3 is TGTGCCAGCAGCTTACAGGGGGTTCGAGGTGAAGCTTTCTTT. Residues: CASSLQGVRGEAFF.

The chain carries TRBV9 and TRBJ2-1, with 16 positions matching TRBD2. The CDR3 spans 16 residues. Per germline, CDR1 SGDLS and CDR2 YYNGEE. V trimming: 3 bases; J trimming: 7 bases; junction bases outside the gene matches: 4. The CDR3 bases are TGTGCCAGCAGCGCGGGACTAGCGGGGGGGCAAAATGAGCAGTTCTTC. Residues: CASSAGLAGGQNEQFF. Using reference TRBV9 and TRBJ2-1 for the parts outside the CDR3, the full variable domain is DSGVTQTPKHLITATGQRVTLRCSPRSGDLSVYWYQQSLDQGLQFLIQYYNGEERAKGNILERFSAQQFPDLHSELNLSSLELGDSALYFCASSAGLAGGQNEQFFGPGTRLTVL.

The chain is built from TRBV5-1 and TRBJ2-7, with a possible D match to TRBD2 (5 bases). V was shortened by 4 bases and J by 2 bases, with 13 bases between the two germline ends. Germline V gene data show CDR1 as SGHRS and CDR2 as YFSETQ. The CDR3 totals 14 residues. This CDR3 reads CASSTDGEAYEQYF. CDR3 sequence (DNA): TGCGCCAGCAGCACCGACGGGGAAGCCTACGAGCAGTACTTC.

The J gene is TRBJ1-2, the V gene TRBV18; TRBD1 matches at 9 bases. The trim removed 6 bases at V and 6 bases at J, leaving 8 bases unmatched. The CDR3 totals 14 residues. Germline assignment: CDR1 KGHSH and CDR2 LQKENI. Here the CDR3 reads CASSQDRGWNGYTF. DNA of the CDR3: TGTGCCAGCTCGCAGGACAGGGGTTGGAATGGCTACACCTTC.

This clone was seen a few times. The gene calls are TRBV18 and TRBJ1-1; D not certain. Per germline, CDR1 KGHSH and CDR2 LQKENI. The CDR3 loop spans 15 amino acids. V was cut by 3 bases and J by 3 bases, with 14 bases left in between. In DNA, the CDR3 is TGTGCCAGCTCACCTTATCCTCGCGGGGACACTGAAGCTTTCTTT. Translation gives CASSPYPRGDTEAFF.

V and J are TRBV9 and TRBJ1-4, with a tentative D call TRBD1 (5 bases). V was cut by 4 bases and J by 5 bases, with 15 bases left in between. This CDR3 region has 15 residues. Germline loops: CDR1 SGDLS, CDR2 YYNGEE. The CDR3 region is CASSPQTDLNEKLFF. The CDR3 DNA reads as TGTGCCAGCAGCCCCCAGACAGACCTAAATGAAAAACTGTTTTTT.

V and J are TRBV5-4 and TRBJ2-2; TRBD1 is a possible D gene (6 bases). The V end lost 4 bases, the J end lost 5 bases, and 15 bases lay between the germline ends. CDR1 SGHNT and CDR2 YYREEE come from the germline V gene (reference sequence). The CDR3 length is 15 residues. CDR3 residues: CASSRPGVQTGELFF. The CDR3 DNA reads TGTGCCAGCAGCCGCCCAGGGGTTCAAACCGGGGAGCTGTTTTTT.

The chain combines TRBV12-2 with TRBJ1-1. TRBV12-2 has pseudogene status. The length of the CDR3 is 16 residues. In DNA form, the CDR3 reads TGTGCAAGTCGCTTAGCGACGAGGAAGATGAACACTGAAGCTTTCTTT. Its protein is CASRLATRKMNTEAFF.

The CDR3 sequence is CASSPRQGNSPLHF. CDR3 DNA: TGTGCCAGCAGTCCCAGACAGGGGAATTCACCCCTCCACTTT. The rearrangement links TRBV27 to TRBJ1-6; 8 bases agree with TRBD1. Germline trimming cut 5 bases from V and 7 bases from J; bases unmatched to any gene: 4. This CDR3 comprises 14 residues. Germline loops: CDR1 MNHEY, CDR2 SMNVEV (reference sequence).

The chain couples TRBV4-2 to TRBJ1-6; D gene ambiguous. The CDR3 totals 13 residues. Germline loops: CDR1 LGHNA, CDR2 YNFKEQ. Trimming took off 1 base at V and 12 bases at J, with 10 bases between the two ends. CDR3 bases: TGTGCCAGCAGCCAAGTACCTCCAGGACCCCTCCACTTT. Amino acid sequence: CASSQVPPGPLHF.

The chain employs TRBV19 and TRBJ2-6; 10 positions agree with TRBD1. The CDR3 contains 19 residues. Germline V gene data show CDR1 as LNHDA and CDR2 as SQIVND (reference sequence). V was clipped by 2 bases and J by 0 bases; unmatched bases: 7. This CDR3 reads CASSIKDRGFRSGANVLTF. The CDR3 DNA sequence: TGTGCCAGTAGTATAAAGGACAGGGGGTTTCGCTCTGGGGCCAACGTCCTGACTTTC.